One sample yielded the 28 T cell receptor beta chains listed below, sequenced in a study of graft-versus-host responses after intestinal transplantation. The method was immunoSEQ multiplex PCR; TCRdb's version includes in-frame clones alone and lacks a portion of them. The sample lists just over 7,500 clones; about 97% were seen once. The specimen comprised PBMCs, sampled 23 days after intestinal transplant. These receptor sequences come from a human patient who received an intestinal transplant, so some T cells may come from the graft donor.

V usage is TRBV11-2 and J usage is TRBJ2-7; tentative D call: TRBD2 (6 bases). Germline V gene lookup returns CDR1 SGHAT and CDR2 FQNNGV. Trimming removed 0 bases from V and 3 bases from J, with 15 bases in between. The CDR3 has 16 amino acids. The CDR3 protein is CASSLEGGKGDYEQYF. The CDR3 bases are TGTGCCAGCAGCTTAGAGGGCGGGAAAGGGGACTACGAGCAGTACTTC.

V is TRBV15 and J is TRBJ1-1, with TRBD1 matching over 8 bases. Germline-derived CDR1 and CDR2 are LNHNV and YYDKDF (reference sequence). Unmatched junction bases numbered 6, after V lost 4 bases and J lost 2 bases. The CDR3 length is 15 residues. The CDR3 region is CATSNEPGGNTEAFF. CDR3 in DNA: TGTGCCACCAGCAATGAACCAGGGGGCAACACTGAAGCTTTCTTT.

This rearrangement joins TRBV19 to TRBJ2-3; 8 positions match TRBD2. Germline CDR1 and CDR2: LNHDA and SQIVND (reference sequence). J lost 2 bases, V lost 6 bases, and 7 bases had no gene match. The CDR3 covers 15 residues. CDR3 nucleotide sequence: TGTGCCAGTAGGCCGGGACTAGGCTTCACAGATACGCAGTATTTT. Translated, it gives CASRPGLGFTDTQYF.

The V gene is TRBV21-1, the J gene TRBJ2-7; the table's D call of TRBD2 was not tested on the DNA. TRBV21-1 is reported as a pseudogene. The CDR3 runs to 18 residues. The CDR3 reads CASSKTGLYPREAYEQYF. The CDR3 DNA is TGTGCCAGCAGCAAAACGGGGCTTTACCCCCGGGAGGCGTACGAGCAGTACTTC.

This chain joins TRBV4-1 and TRBJ2-7, with 10 bases aligning to TRBD2. The length of the CDR3 is 17 residues. The V segment lost 0 bases and the J segment 3 bases; nucleotides outside the gene matches: 8. In germline, CDR1 is MGHRA, CDR2 YSYEKL. The CDR3 DNA follows: TGCGCCAGCAGCCAAGAGTTCAAGAGCGGGAGGGTCTACGAGCAGTACTTC. It is translated as CASSQEFKSGRVYEQYF.

The chain uses TRBV9 and TRBJ2-7; 7 bases line up with TRBD1. CDR1 SGDLS and CDR2 YYNGEE come from the germline V gene. This CDR3 has 14 amino acids. J gave up 7 bases and V 3 bases, and 10 bases lay outside the gene matches. CDR3 nucleotides: TGTGCCAGCAGCGAGAGACAGGGTATTGGGGAGCAGTACTTC. Its translation: CASSERQGIGEQYF.

The chain combines TRBV2 with TRBJ2-2; 8 nucleotides match TRBD1. Looked up from germline, CDR1 is SNHLY and CDR2 is FYNNEI. Losses at the gene ends were 8 bases for V and 0 bases for J; bases not matched to a gene: 2. CDR3 length: 14 residues. CDR3 sequence reads: CASRDRTNTGELFF. The CDR3 DNA reads as TGTGCCAGCCGGGACAGGACGAACACCGGGGAGCTGTTTTTT.

This chain links TRBV6-5 with TRBJ1-1; perhaps TRBD1 as D (5 bases). This CDR3 contains 14 residues. Germline V lookup: CDR1 MNHEY, CDR2 SVGAGI. The V and J ends lost 5 bases and 5 bases respectively, with 15 bases between them. The CDR3 region is CASSEVGEMTEAFF. DNA for the CDR3: TGTGCCAGCAGTGAAGTAGGGGAGATGACTGAAGCTTTCTTT.

The genes are TRBV15 and TRBJ2-7; D is uncertain. In germline, CDR1 is LNHNV, CDR2 YYDKDF (reference sequence). Trimming left V 0 bases short and J 1 base short, with 7 bases between. The CDR3 loop spans 14 amino acids. CDR3 residues: CATSRDTVSYEQYF. The CDR3 DNA sequence: TGTGCCACCAGCAGAGATACGGTTTCCTACGAGCAGTACTTC.

The V call is TRBV27, the J call TRBJ2-7; 10 bases are shared with TRBD2. This CDR3 is 17 amino acids long. Looked up from germline, CDR1 is MNHEY and CDR2 is SMNVEV (reference sequence). After removal of 0 bases from V and 1 base from J, the junction contained 6 bases not matched to a gene. The CDR3 DNA follows: TGTGCCAGCAGTTTATCGGCTAGCGGGAGACCGTCCTACGAGCAGTACTTC. Its protein is CASSLSASGRPSYEQYF.

The J gene is TRBJ2-1, the V gene TRBV27; 9 bases are a match to TRBD2. Germline V gene data show CDR1 as MNHEY and CDR2 as SMNVEV (reference sequence). CDR3 length: 16 amino acids. The V gene end was trimmed by 3 bases and the J gene end by 2 bases; junction bases not matched to a gene: 5. The CDR3 sequence: CASSLVAGDPYNEQFF. The DNA for the CDR3 is TGTGCCAGCAGTTTGGTAGCGGGAGACCCCTACAATGAGCAGTTCTTC.

This clone has just one count. The chain joins TRBV6-1 to TRBJ2-3; 11 bases agree with TRBD1. Germline V gene lookup returns CDR1 MNHNS and CDR2 SASEGT. V trimming: 3 bases; J trimming: 5 bases; junction bases outside the gene matches: 7. The CDR3 runs to 16 residues. CDR3 DNA sequence: TGTGCCAGCAGTGATGCCGGGACAGGGGGTTTAGATACGCAGTATTTT. It encodes CASSDAGTGGLDTQYF.

The chain recombines TRBV29-1 with TRBJ2-7, with 8 positions matching TRBD1. After removal of 4 bases from V and 2 bases from J, the junction contained 7 bases not matched to a gene. This CDR3 is 14 amino acids long. Germline V gene lookup returns CDR1 SQVTM and CDR2 ANQGSEA. CDR3 sequence reads: CSVVPTGDPYEQYF. CDR3 in DNA: TGCAGCGTTGTCCCGACAGGGGACCCCTACGAGCAGTACTTC.

This chain joins TRBV28 and TRBJ2-5; D is possibly TRBD1 or TRBD2 (5 bases each). The germline V gene has CDR1 MDHEN and CDR2 SYDVKM. The CDR3 is made up of 17 amino acids. The V gene lost 7 bases and the J gene lost 3 bases, with 24 bases spanning the gap. The CDR3 here is CASTQPLGKRTKETQYF. In DNA form, the CDR3 reads TGTGCCAGCACCCAACCCCTCGGAAAGCGGACAAAAGAGACCCAGTACTTC. Full variable domain (remainder filled in from reference TRBV28 and TRBJ2-5): DVKVTQSSRYLVKRTGEKVFLECVQDMDHENMFWYRQDPGLGLRLIYFSYDVKMKEKGDIPEGYSVSREKKERFSLILESASTNQTSMYLCASTQPLGKRTKETQYFGPGTRLLVL.

The chain is built from TRBV9 and TRBJ2-7, with D uncertain. The V gene's germline CDR1 is SGDLS and CDR2 YYNGEE. Trimming stripped 0 bases from V and 2 bases from J, with 9 bases between. The CDR3 is made up of 14 amino acids. The CDR3: CASSVAGPPYEQYF. CDR3 DNA: TGTGCCAGCAGCGTAGCAGGACCTCCCTACGAGCAGTACTTC.

The CDR3 region is CASSPTSGRPTGELFF. CDR3 DNA: TGTGCCAGCAGCCCGACTAGCGGGAGGCCCACCGGGGAGCTGTTTTTT. The chain links TRBV7-9 to TRBJ2-2, with TRBD2 identical over 13 bases. This CDR3 comprises 16 residues. Trimming removed 5 bases from V and 4 bases from J; junction bases left unmatched: 4. Germline CDR1 SEHNR, CDR2 FQNEAQ (reference sequence). The full variable domain, in which reference TRBV7-9 and TRBJ2-2 provide the parts outside the CDR3, is DTGVSQNPRHKITKRGQNVTFRCDPISEHNRLYWYRQTLGQGPEFLTYFQNEAQLEKSRLLSDRFSAERPKGSFSTLEIQRTEQGDSAMYLCASSPTSGRPTGELFFGEGSRLTVL.

The CDR3 spells CASSFSGGSNGYTF. The CDR3 DNA reads as TGTGCCAGCAGCTTTTCAGGTGGCAGCAATGGCTACACCTTC. The chain carries TRBV4-2 and TRBJ1-2, with D unclear. CDR3 size: 14 residues. The ends were cut back, 5 bases at V and 6 bases at J, with 16 bases in the middle. In germline, CDR1 is LGHNA, CDR2 YNFKEQ.

V and J are TRBV6-1 and TRBJ2-7; 11 bases match TRBD2. V shed 2 bases, J shed 3 bases, and the junction held 6 bases outside the gene matches. CDR3 length equals 16 residues. Germline lookup yields CDR1 MNHNS and CDR2 SASEGT. CDR3 bases: TGTGCCAGCAGTGAACCGTCCGGGACTAGCGGCTACGAGCAGTACTTC. Encoded protein: CASSEPSGTSGYEQYF.

The chain joins TRBV19 to TRBJ1-1, with 9 bases fitting TRBD1. CDR1 is LNHDA, CDR2 SQIVND, per germline (reference sequence). With 3 bases clipped from V and 3 bases from J, the junction kept 8 bases outside the gene matches. The CDR3 sequence is 16 residues long. The CDR3 reads CASSMSTGGQDTEAFF. CDR3 DNA: TGTGCCAGTAGTATGTCGACAGGGGGTCAGGACACTGAAGCTTTCTTT.

The chain joins TRBV4-2 to TRBJ2-7; 10 bases agree with TRBD2. With 4 bases clipped from V and 5 bases from J, the junction kept 8 bases outside the gene matches. This CDR3 is built from 15 residues. CDR1 is LGHNA, CDR2 YNFKEQ, per germline. The CDR3 region is CASSLRSGRADEQYF. In nucleotides, the CDR3 is TGTGCCAGCAGCCTGCGAAGCGGGAGGGCCGACGAGCAGTACTTC.

The chain's CDR3 is CASRPTGSTEAFF. CDR3 nucleotides: TGTGCCAGCAGACCGACAGGGTCCACTGAAGCTTTCTTT. The V call is TRBV5-4, the J call TRBJ1-1, with 7 bases identical to TRBD1. V was pared by 5 bases and J by 4 bases, with 5 bases of the junction left unmatched. Germline V gene lookup returns CDR1 SGHNT and CDR2 YYREEE (reference sequence). The length of the CDR3 is 13 residues.

This clone was found once. The J gene is TRBJ1-2, the V gene TRBV19, with D maybe TRBD1 (5 bases). From germline, CDR1 is LNHDA and CDR2 SQIVND (reference sequence). This CDR3 is 13 amino acids long. With 3 bases removed from V and 2 bases from J, the gap between germline ends came to 7 bases. The CDR3 region has the DNA TGTGCCAGTAGTATGTCAGGGAACTATGGCTACACCTTC. It specifies CASSMSGNYGYTF.

The genes are TRBV29-1 and TRBJ1-2; tentative D call: TRBD1 (6 bases). Germline values: CDR1 SQVTM, CDR2 ANQGSEA. The CDR3 is 13 residues long. The germline V and J ends were trimmed by 6 bases and 3 bases, with 14 bases remaining between them. The chain's CDR3 is CSVREQGYYGYTF. CDR3 coding DNA: TGCAGCGTCCGAGAACAGGGCTACTATGGCTACACCTTC. The variable domain in full, completed from reference TRBV29-1 and TRBJ1-2, reads SAVISQKPSRDICQRGTSLTIQCQVDSQVTMMFWYRQQPGQSLTLIATANQGSEATYESGFVIDKFPISRPNLTFSTLTVSNMSPEDSSIYLCSVREQGYYGYTFGSGTRLTVV.

The chain is built from TRBV5-6 and TRBJ1-2, with a weak D call TRBD1 (5 bases). With 4 bases removed from V and 6 bases from J, the gap between germline ends came to 10 bases. The germline CDR1 and CDR2 sequences are SGHDT and YYEEEE. The CDR3 contains 12 residues. CDR3 residues: CASSEGINGYTF. CDR3 DNA: TGTGCCAGCAGCGAGGGGATCAATGGCTACACCTTC.

This rearrangement joins TRBV5-4 to TRBJ2-5; 11 bases agree with TRBD2. The CDR3 spans 15 residues. With V trimmed by 5 bases and J by 3 bases, 6 bases remained unmatched. Germline-derived CDR1 and CDR2 are SGHNT and YYREEE (reference sequence). The DNA for the CDR3 is TGTGCCAGCAGGGAACCGGGACTAGCGGAAGAGACCCAGTACTTC. It is translated as CASREPGLAEETQYF. The variable domain in full, completed from reference TRBV5-4 and TRBJ2-5, reads ETGVTQSPTHLIKTRGQQVTLRCSSQSGHNTVSWYQQALGQGPQFIFQYYREEENGRGNFPPRFSGLQFPNYSSELNVNALELDDSALYLCASREPGLAEETQYFGPGTRLLVL.

The chain couples TRBV5-4 to TRBJ2-1, with D maybe TRBD2 (6 bases). The CDR3 runs to 16 residues. The V gene lost 0 bases and the J gene lost 1 base, with 11 bases spanning the gap. CDR1 and CDR2 from the germline V gene are SGHNT and YYREEE (reference sequence). The CDR3: CASSLDSGFSYNEQFF. The CDR3 DNA is TGTGCCAGCAGCTTGGATAGCGGATTTTCCTACAATGAGCAGTTCTTC.

V usage is TRBV7-9 and J usage is TRBJ2-4; possible D gene TRBD2, 6 bases. The germline CDR1 and CDR2 sequences are SEHNR and FQNEAQ (reference sequence). V lost 5 bases to trimming and J lost 15 bases, with 26 bases between them. CDR3 size: 15 residues. CDR3 in amino acids: CASSPGWRGGDGWYF. The CDR3 nucleotides are TGTGCCAGCAGCCCCGGCTGGCGCGGCGGGGACGGTTGGTACTTC.

The rearrangement links TRBV28 to TRBJ2-7; the D gene is possibly TRBD2 (6 bases). The V and J ends lost 1 base and 2 bases respectively, with 12 bases between them. The CDR3 extends over 15 amino acids. Germline V CDR1 and CDR2: MDHEN, SYDVKM. CDR3: CASSLSTGSAYEQYF. The CDR3 DNA is TGTGCCAGCAGTTTATCTACCGGGAGTGCCTACGAGCAGTACTTC.